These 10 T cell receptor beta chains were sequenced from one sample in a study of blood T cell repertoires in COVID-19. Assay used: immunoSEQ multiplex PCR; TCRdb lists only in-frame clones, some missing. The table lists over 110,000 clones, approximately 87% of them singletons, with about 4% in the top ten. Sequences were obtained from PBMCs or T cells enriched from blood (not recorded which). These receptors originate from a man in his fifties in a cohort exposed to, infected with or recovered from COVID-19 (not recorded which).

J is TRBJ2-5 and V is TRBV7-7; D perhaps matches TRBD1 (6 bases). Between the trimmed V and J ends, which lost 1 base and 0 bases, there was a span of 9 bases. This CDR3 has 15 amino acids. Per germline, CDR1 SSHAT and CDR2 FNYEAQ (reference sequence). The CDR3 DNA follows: TGTGCCAGCAGCTTAGGAACAGGGAACCAAGAGACCCAGTACTTC. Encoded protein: CASSLGTGNQETQYF.

DNA of the CDR3: TGTGCCAGCAGTTTGGATCTTCACTCCTCGTCCCCCCTTCGGGAGGCGACTCGATATGAGCAGTACTTC. Translation gives CASSLDLHSSSPLREATRYEQYF. The chain combines TRBV28 with TRBJ2-7; 7 bases match TRBD2. This CDR3 comprises 23 residues. Looked up from germline, CDR1 is MDHEN and CDR2 is SYDVKM. The trim removed 3 bases at V and 7 bases at J, leaving 36 bases unmatched.

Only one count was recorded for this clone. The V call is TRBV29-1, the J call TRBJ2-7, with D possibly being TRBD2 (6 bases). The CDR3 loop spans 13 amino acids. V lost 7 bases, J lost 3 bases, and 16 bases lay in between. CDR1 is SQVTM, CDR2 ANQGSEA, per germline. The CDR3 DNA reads TGCAGCGCCCGGGGGAACAGGTACTACGAGCAGTACTTC. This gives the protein CSARGNRYYEQYF.

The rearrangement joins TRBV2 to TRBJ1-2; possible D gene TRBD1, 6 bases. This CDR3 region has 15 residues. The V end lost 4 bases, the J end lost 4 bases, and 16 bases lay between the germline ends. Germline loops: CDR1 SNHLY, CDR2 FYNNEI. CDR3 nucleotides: TGTGCCAGCAGTGTTAGCCAGGGGAACCCCTATGGCTACACCTTC. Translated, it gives CASSVSQGNPYGYTF.

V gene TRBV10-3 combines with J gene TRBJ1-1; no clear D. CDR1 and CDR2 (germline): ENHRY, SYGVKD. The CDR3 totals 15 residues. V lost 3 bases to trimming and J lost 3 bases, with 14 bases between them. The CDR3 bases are TGTGCCATCAGTGACGGGGATGAGGTGGACACTGAAGCTTTCTTT. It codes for CAISDGDEVDTEAFF.

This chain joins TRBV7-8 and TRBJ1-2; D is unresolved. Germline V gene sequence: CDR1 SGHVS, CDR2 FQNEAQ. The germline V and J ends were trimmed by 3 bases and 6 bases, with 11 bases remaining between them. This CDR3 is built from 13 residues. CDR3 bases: TGTGCCAGCAGCTTGGAGGGCCAGGATGGCTACACCTTC. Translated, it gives CASSLEGQDGYTF.

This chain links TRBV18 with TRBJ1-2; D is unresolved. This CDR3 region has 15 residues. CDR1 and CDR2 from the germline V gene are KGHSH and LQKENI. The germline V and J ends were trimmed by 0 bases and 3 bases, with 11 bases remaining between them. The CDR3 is CASSPPGGIHYGYTF. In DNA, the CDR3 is TGTGCCAGCTCACCACCGGGAGGGATCCACTATGGCTACACCTTC.

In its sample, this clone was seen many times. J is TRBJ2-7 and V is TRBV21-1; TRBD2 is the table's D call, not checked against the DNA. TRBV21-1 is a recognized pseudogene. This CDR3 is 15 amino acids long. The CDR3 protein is CASSGRLAGAYEQYF. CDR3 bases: TGTGCCAGCAGCGGGAGACTAGCGGGAGCCTACGAGCAGTACTTC.

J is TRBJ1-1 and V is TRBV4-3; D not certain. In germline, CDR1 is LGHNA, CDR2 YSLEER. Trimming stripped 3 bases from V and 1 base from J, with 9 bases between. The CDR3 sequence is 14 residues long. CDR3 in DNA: TGCGCCAGCAGCCATGAGTACAGGAACACTGAAGCTTTCTTT. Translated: CASSHEYRNTEAFF.

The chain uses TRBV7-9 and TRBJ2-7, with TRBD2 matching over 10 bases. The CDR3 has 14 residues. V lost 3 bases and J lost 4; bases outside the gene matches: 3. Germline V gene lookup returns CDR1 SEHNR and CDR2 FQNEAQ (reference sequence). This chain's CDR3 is CASSFSGRFYEQYF. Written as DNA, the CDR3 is TGTGCCAGCAGCTTTAGCGGGAGGTTTTACGAGCAGTACTTC.